This is a list of T cell receptor beta chains from one sample in a study of blood T cell repertoires in COVID-19. Assay: immunoSEQ multiplex PCR; the TCRdb copy retains only in-frame clones and omits some. The sample lists 290,000 or so clones, more than 85% seen once, with around 1.4% in the top ten. Material: peripheral blood. All receptors come from a man between 70 and 80 years old with acute or convalescent COVID-19. Both conserved end residues are part of each CDR3. Each record gives: V gene, J gene, D gene, clone size, CDR3 DNA, CDR3 protein. The D gene is left open where the match is weak. Clone size is shown for a subset of rows, as once, few, many or a class of expanded clone.

TRBV3-1/TRBV3-2,TRBJ1-2,TRBD1,NA,TGTGCCAGCAGCCCAAGACAGGGCCGCTATGGCTACACCTTC,CASSPRQGRYGYTF
TRBV5-1,TRBJ2-7,TRBD1,NA,TGCGCCAGCAGCTCCTCCGGGACAGACGGATCCTACGAGCAGTACTTC,CASSSSGTDGSYEQYF
TRBV3-1/TRBV3-2,TRBJ2-5,NA,NA,TGTGCCAGCAGACCCGGGGTAGGCCGTTACCAAGAGACCCAGTACTTC,CASRPGVGRYQETQYF
TRBV5-1,TRBJ2-3,NA,NA,TGCGCCAGCAGCTCCACTACCACGAACACAGATACGCAGTATTTT,CASSSTTTNTDTQYF
TRBV7-9,TRBJ2-5,NA,NA,TGTGCCAGCAGCCCAAACTCAAAGACCCAGTACTTC,CASSPNSKTQYF
TRBV29-1,TRBJ2-1,NA,NA,TGCAGCGTGGGCCCTAGTGAGCAGTTCTTC,CSVGPSEQFF
TRBV4-2,TRBJ1-1,TRBD1,NA,TGTGCCAGCAGCCTCAGTCAGGGGGCAGGGAGGAACACTGAAGCTTTCTTT,CASSLSQGAGRNTEAFF
TRBV24-1,TRBJ2-2,TRBD2,NA,TGTGCCACCAGTGATAATGAGACTAGCCACACCGGGGAGCTGTTTTTT,CATSDNETSHTGELFF
TRBV6-5,TRBJ2-1,NA,NA,TGTGCCAGCAGCTTCCAGGTGCAGTTCTTC,CASSFQVQFF
TRBV7-2,TRBJ2-3,NA,once,TGTGCCAGCAGCTTAGCTCCCGACAGGAGCACAGATACGCAGTATTTT,CASSLAPDRSTDTQYF
TRBV5-6,TRBJ2-7,TRBD2,NA,TGTGCCAGCAGCTCCCGGACTAGCGGGAATCTAAGGGCCGAGCAGTACTTC,CASSSRTSGNLRAEQYF
TRBV28,TRBJ1-5,TRBD1,NA,TGTGCCAGCAGGGGGACAGGGGCCTTTAGCAATCAGCCCCAGCATTTT,CASRGTGAFSNQPQHF
TRBV4-3,TRBJ2-1,TRBD2,few,TGCGCCAGCAGCCACGGACTAGCGGGCTCCTACAATGAGCAGTTCTTC,CASSHGLAGSYNEQFF
TRBV6-5,TRBJ2-5,NA,NA,TGTGCCAGCAGTTACGTACACAACCAAGAGACCCAGTACTTC,CASSYVHNQETQYF
TRBV14,TRBJ2-7,TRBD2,NA,TGTGCCAGCAGCCCTGTGGGACTAGCGGGGGCCTACGAGCAGTACTTC,CASSPVGLAGAYEQYF
TRBV5-1,TRBJ2-6,NA,once,TGCGCCATTACGGTTATAATGGGGGCCAACGTCCTGACTTTC,CAITVIMGANVLTF
TRBV2,TRBJ2-5,TRBD2,NA,TGTGCCAGCAGTGGTGCTAGCGGGCAAGAGACCCAGTACTTC,CASSGASGQETQYF
TRBV6-5,TRBJ1-5,NA,NA,TGTGCCAGCAGCCGTTATAGCAATCAGCCCCAGCATTTT,CASSRYSNQPQHF
TRBV3-1/TRBV3-2,TRBJ1-1,NA,NA,TGTGCCAGCAGCCAAGAAGGAGTGAACACTGAAGCTTTCTTT,CASSQEGVNTEAFF
TRBV24-1,TRBJ1-1,NA,NA,TGTGCCACCACCCACGGACGGAGGGGACCTTTCTTT,CATTHGRRGPFF
TRBV29-1,TRBJ2-4,TRBD1,NA,TGCAGCGTTGAAGACGGTTACAGGGGAGCCAAAAACATTCAGTACTTC,CSVEDGYRGAKNIQYF